This record concerns one T cell receptor (beta chain) sequence. V lost 4 bases to trimming and J lost 5 bases; unmatched junction nucleotides: 4. The CDR3 runs 14 residues. CDR1 is SGHRS and CDR2 is YFSETQ in the germline V gene. This sample was taken from a study of T cell changes during pregnancy in multiple sclerosis. Using immunoSEQ multiplex PCR, the repertoire was profiled, and TCRdb retains in-frame clones only, with some absent. The sample has 11,000 or so clones; 90% to 95% are singletons. V gene TRBV5-1 combines with J gene TRBJ2-1; 9 positions match TRBD1. This TCR was sampled from a female donor with multiple sclerosis, enrolled in a pregnancy study. Sequenced here: CD4+ T cells from peripheral blood mononuclear cells, sampled before pregnancy. The CDR3 DNA reads TGCGCCAGCAGCCCGGGACAGGGTAACAATGAGCAGTTCTTC. Translation: CASSPGQGNNEQFF.